The T cell receptor (beta chain) described here comes from a study of early T cells in non-severe SARS-CoV-2 infection. Study-wide results and limits: Using VDJdb, the matching emphasized anti-spike CD8 responses while missing private and CD4 specificities.

The germline V and J ends were trimmed by 6 bases and 4 bases, with 10 bases remaining between them. The CDR3 sequence is 12 residues long. Germline V gives CDR1 MNHEY, CDR2 SVGEGT. As for this clonotype: The target antigen is unknown.

TCRdb called the 5' RACE reads again in MiXCR, with one record for every CDR3 protein. The data show around 100,000 distinct CDR3 sequences, 15% to 20% seen once. Sequencing input: whole blood. The chain carries TRBV6-2 or TRBV6-3 and TRBJ2-7; D unclear. This receptor was obtained from an adult who was a healthcare worker with PCR-confirmed SARS-CoV-2 infection or an uninfected control (not recorded which). For the CDR3, the DNA is TGTGCCAGCAGCAACAACCGATACGAGCAGTACTTC. Residues: CASSNNRYEQYF.